Listed below are T cell receptor beta chains from one sample, sequenced in a study of blood T cell repertoires in COVID-19. The repertoire was sequenced with immunoSEQ multiplex PCR; TCRdb's copy has only in-frame clones and lacks some. The data contain over 95,000 clones, approximately 84% of them singletons. Sequencing input: peripheral blood. These TCRs come from a middle-aged woman with acute or convalescent COVID-19. Each CDR3 is given with its conserved first and last residue. The D gene is left open where the match is weak. Size tells how often a clone was seen (once, few, many) or the class of an expanded clone, and some rows leave it out.

V	D	size	J	DNA	CDR3
TRBV7-9	TRBD2	NA	TRBJ2-5	TGTGCCAGCAGCTGGGCTAGCGGGCAAGAGACCCAGTACTTC	CASSWASGQETQYF
TRBV27	NA	NA	TRBJ1-6	TGTGCCAGCAGCCTAAGAAGAGGGAATTCACCCCTCCACTTT	CASSLRRGNSPLHF
TRBV5-1	NA	NA	TRBJ1-6	TGCGCCAGCAGCTTGGCCGGACAGTATAATTCACCCCTCCACTTT	CASSLAGQYNSPLHF
TRBV6-2/TRBV6-3	TRBD2	NA	TRBJ2-5	TGTGCCAGCAGCCCCGGGACTAGCGGGGGAGCCCTACAAGAGACCCAGTACTTC	CASSPGTSGGALQETQYF
TRBV5-1	NA	NA	TRBJ1-4	TGCGCCAGCAGCGAGGACAGTTGGGGTGATAATGAAAAACTGTTTTTT	CASSEDSWGDNEKLFF
TRBV11-2	TRBD1	NA	TRBJ1-4	TGTGCCAGCAGCTTGCGACAGGGCTCAACTAATGAAAAACTGTTTTTT	CASSLRQGSTNEKLFF
TRBV24-1	NA	NA	TRBJ2-1	TGTGCCACCAGTGACCCTAACGACTACCCGGAGCAGTTCTTC	CATSDPNDYPEQFF
TRBV5-1	NA	NA	TRBJ2-2	TGCGCCAGCAGCTTTGAGGGTGGTGGGACCGGGGAGCTGTTTTTT	CASSFEGGGTGELFF
TRBV5-1	TRBD2	NA	TRBJ2-7	TGCGCCAGCAGCTTGTCAAGCGGGACGCTTGCCTACGAGCAGTACTTC	CASSLSSGTLAYEQYF
TRBV5-1	TRBD2	NA	TRBJ2-7	TGCGCCAGCAGCTTGGCCACGGGACTAGGGCGCTACGAGCAGTACTTC	CASSLATGLGRYEQYF
TRBV2	NA	few	TRBJ1-2	TGTGCCAGCAAAGAAGGGGGTAACTATGGCTACACCTTC	CASKEGGNYGYTF
TRBV2	TRBD1	NA	TRBJ2-3	TGTGCCAGCAGCGAGAGACAGGGGGCTCGCACAGATACGCAGTATTTT	CASSERQGARTDTQYF
TRBV29-1	TRBD1	NA	TRBJ2-7	TGCAGCGTTACAGGGGTCTCCTACGAGCAGTACTTC	CSVTGVSYEQYF
TRBV3-1/TRBV3-2	NA	NA	TRBJ2-1	TGTGCCAGCAGGACAGTACGTGGTGAGCAGTTCTTC	CASRTVRGEQFF
TRBV19	NA	NA	TRBJ1-2	TGTGCCAGTAGTACAGCGGACAGAGAATCCTATGGCTACACCTTC	CASSTADRESYGYTF
TRBV18	TRBD1	NA	TRBJ1-2	TGTGCCAGCTCACCAGGGACAGGGCGTTTGGTGGACTATGGCTACACCTTC	CASSPGTGRLVDYGYTF
TRBV14	NA	NA	TRBJ2-7	TGTGCCAGCAGCCAAGACAGGGCGGGGGAGCAGTACTTC	CASSQDRAGEQYF
TRBV7-2	NA	NA	TRBJ1-1	TGTGCCAGCAGCTTTAGTACGAGACAGGAAGCTTTCTTT	CASSFSTRQEAFF
TRBV9	NA	NA	TRBJ1-1	TGTGCCAGCAGCCAGGGAGGGGTCGGGACTGAAGCTTTCTTT	CASSQGGVGTEAFF
TRBV30	NA	NA	TRBJ2-7	TGTGCCTGGAAAAAGGCTGGCGGGGTTTACGAGCAGTACTTC	CAWKKAGGVYEQYF
TRBV12-2	NA	NA	TRBJ1-6	TGTGCAAGTCGCTTAGCGGCCATAGGCCGGGACAGGGACTATAATTCACCCCTCCACTTT	CASRLAAIGRDRDYNSPLHF
TRBV19	NA	once	TRBJ2-7	TGTGCCAGTAGTATAGCGCGGACGGGATACGAGCAGTACTTC	CASSIARTGYEQYF
TRBV7-8	TRBD1	NA	TRBJ1-2	TGTGCCAGCAGCCGAGACCTAGGGGGCGGCTACACCTTC	CASSRDLGGGYTF
TRBV19	NA	few	TRBJ1-2	TGTGCCAGTAGTCAAAAGGGACACGCTAACTATGGCTACACCTTC	CASSQKGHANYGYTF
TRBV5-6	NA	NA	TRBJ1-3	TGTGCCAGCAGCTCATCATGGACAGCCTCTGGAAACACCATATATTTT	CASSSSWTASGNTIYF
TRBV5-4	TRBD2	NA	TRBJ2-3	TGTGCCAGCAGCTTGGAGACTAGCTCCATACGGCAGTATTTT	CASSLETSSIRQYF
TRBV11-1	TRBD1	NA	TRBJ1-2	TGTGCCAGCAGCTTCCAAGGGGGCGCTGGCTACACCTTC	CASSFQGGAGYTF
TRBV7-9	TRBD2	once	TRBJ2-3	TGTGCCAGCAGTTCGACTAGCGGGGGGGCCTTAGATACGCAGTATTTT	CASSSTSGGALDTQYF
TRBV14	NA	NA	TRBJ2-5	TGTGCCAGCAGCCACCAAGATACAACGGAGCAAGAGACCCAGTACTTC	CASSHQDTTEQETQYF
TRBV30	NA	NA	TRBJ1-3	TGTGCCTGGAGTACCGGGAGCTCTGGAAACACCATATATTTT	CAWSTGSSGNTIYF
TRBV19	NA	NA	TRBJ1-5	TGTGCCAGTAGTATTTCGGGAAGGGCCAGTCAGCCCCAGCATTTT	CASSISGRASQPQHF
TRBV6-5	TRBD1	NA	TRBJ1-4	TGTGCCAGCAGTTTCGACAGGGGGCGTGAAAAACTGTTTTTT	CASSFDRGREKLFF
TRBV13	NA	NA	TRBJ1-5	TGTGCCAGCAGCTTAGGGCAGGGCCGCAATCAGCCCCAGCATTTT	CASSLGQGRNQPQHF
TRBV6-1	TRBD1	NA	TRBJ1-6	TGTGCCAGCAGTGATAGGGGACAGGGGAGTTCACCCCTCCACTTT	CASSDRGQGSSPLHF
TRBV10-3	NA	NA	TRBJ1-2	TGTGCCATCAGTGCGGGGGAGAACTATGGCTACACCTTC	CAISAGENYGYTF
TRBV2	NA	NA	TRBJ1-1	TGTGCCAGCAGGGGCCGCCCGAACACTGAAGCTTTCTTT	CASRGRPNTEAFF
TRBV5-1	TRBD1	NA	TRBJ1-2	TGCGCCAGCAGCTGGGACAGGGATGGCTACACCTTC	CASSWDRDGYTF
TRBV3-1/TRBV3-2	NA	NA	TRBJ1-3	TGTGCCAGCAGCCAAGATAGCTCTGGAAACACCATATATTTT	CASSQDSSGNTIYF
TRBV5-4	NA	NA	TRBJ1-6	TGTGCCAGCAGCTTCCAGGGGATCAATTCACCCCTCCACTTT	CASSFQGINSPLHF
TRBV19	TRBD1	NA	TRBJ1-1	TGTGCCAGTAGAAACTTCGCCGGGACAGGGAACACTGAAGCTTTCTTT	CASRNFAGTGNTEAFF
TRBV18	NA	NA	TRBJ1-6	TGTGCCAGCTCCCGCAGTACCGAGGGCCCCCTCCACTTT	CASSRSTEGPLHF
TRBV4-3	TRBD2	NA	TRBJ2-1	TGCGCCAGCAGCCATAGGACTAGCGGGAATGAGCAGTTCTTC	CASSHRTSGNEQFF
TRBV5-8	NA	few	TRBJ1-2	TGTGCCAGCGCCAATCAGGGATACTATGGCTACACCTTC	CASANQGYYGYTF
TRBV5-4	TRBD2	NA	TRBJ2-7	TGTGCCAGCAGCCCCGCTCCTTACAATAGCGGGGGGGCCTACGAGCAGTACTTC	CASSPAPYNSGGAYEQYF
TRBV19	NA	NA	TRBJ1-2	TGTGCCAGGCAAATAGTGTGTTATGGCTACACCTTC	CARQIVCYGYTF
TRBV18	NA	NA	TRBJ2-5	TGTGCCAGCTCACCTGGGCTTCAAGAGACCCAGTACTTC	CASSPGLQETQYF
TRBV5-1	TRBD1	NA	TRBJ1-6	TGCGCCAGCAGCTTGGACCCGGGGCAGGGGGTTTTTTCACCCCTCCACTTT	CASSLDPGQGVFSPLHF
TRBV7-9	NA	NA	TRBJ2-2	TGTGCCAGCAGTATGGGAGCGTGGGAAGACACCGGGGAGCTGTTTTTT	CASSMGAWEDTGELFF
TRBV6-5	TRBD1	NA	TRBJ1-6	TGTGCCAGCAGGCCACCGGGGACAGGGCATTCACCCCTCCACTTT	CASRPPGTGHSPLHF
TRBV19	TRBD2	NA	TRBJ2-1	TGTGCCAGTAAGATTGCCAGCGGGGGGCCCAATGAGCAGTTCTTC	CASKIASGGPNEQFF
TRBV30	TRBD2	NA	TRBJ2-2	TGTGCTCGATTATCCCCAGGGAGGGGAAGGACCGGGGAGCTGTTTTTT	CARLSPGRGRTGELFF
TRBV5-1	NA	NA	TRBJ1-1	TGCGCCAGCAGCCCAAACCTAAACACTGAAGCTTTCTTT	CASSPNLNTEAFF
TRBV28	TRBD1	few	TRBJ1-2	TGTGCCAGCGTGACAGGGGGCGCACGTGGCTACACCTTC	CASVTGGARGYTF
TRBV11-2	NA	NA	TRBJ2-7	TGTGCCAGCAGCTTCAGTCGCTTCTACGAGCAGTACTTC	CASSFSRFYEQYF
TRBV6-1	NA	few	TRBJ1-5	TGTGCCAGCAGTGAGAAAGGAGGCGGGTCAGTCGGCGGAAAGGCCCAGCATTTT	CASSEKGGGSVGGKAQHF
TRBV4-1	TRBD1	NA	TRBJ2-7	TGCGCCAGCAGCCAAGATTCCCCCGGACAGGGTGGGGTTCGGGGAACCTACGAGCAGTACTTC	CASSQDSPGQGGVRGTYEQYF